There are a few counts of the clone carrying this T cell receptor beta chain. The antigen is undetermined. The observed sequence ends 3 residues before the CDR3 terminus, with the missing tail filled in from the germline J gene. Only in-frame clones appear in the TCRdb table, and some are missing; sequencing was by immunoSEQ multiplex PCR. Recorded here are roughly 16,000 clones, with no singletons, and the ten leading clones hold roughly 15%. This specimen belongs to a study of T cell clonality in common variable immunodeficiency. Study-level results: TCRbeta clonality was increased in CVID versus healthy controls. Reportedly, TCR beta sequences from common variable immunodeficiency showed fewer deletions and N-nucleotide insertions.

Germline V gene lookup returns CDR1 GTSNPN and CDR2 SVGIG (reference sequence). The CDR3 spans 13 residues. V lost 1 base, J lost 6 bases, and 5 bases stayed unmatched. The rearrangement joins TRBV30 to TRBJ2-5, with TRBD2 matching over 7 bases. The sequenced material came from peripheral blood mononuclear cells. The source of this sequence is a human donor with common variable immunodeficiency. The CDR3 sequence is CAWSGTSRQTQYF. The CDR3 DNA, read in part, is TGTGCCTGGAGTGGGACTAGTCGGCAGACC.